This T cell receptor beta chain was captured in a study of blood T cell repertoires in COVID-19. The CDR3 is made up of 17 amino acids. Germline V gene sequence: CDR1 LNHDA, CDR2 SQIVND (reference sequence). The junction had 13 bases not matched to a gene; V was cut back by 6 bases and J by 6 bases. Authors' analysis steps: Reference gene primer amplification gave estimated nucleated cell counts. Repertoires were generated with immunoSEQ multiplex PCR, while TCRdb's copy carries only in-frame clones and drops some. The DNA was the basis for D and trimming; V, J and clone size are from that table. The data contain 94,000 or so clones, around 84% of them singletons.

The J gene is TRBJ2-1, the V gene TRBV19; TRBD2 agrees at 11 bases. The material sequenced was peripheral blood. The sequence derives from a man in his sixties with acute or convalescent COVID-19. The CDR3 here is CASSLKGLAGPINEQFF. In nucleotides, the CDR3 is TGTGCCAGTAGCTTAAAAGGACTAGCGGGTCCCATCAATGAGCAGTTCTTC.